This TCR beta chain came from a study of graft-versus-host responses after intestinal transplantation. About the study: For approximately three years after anti-thymocyte globulin induction, all recipients took tacrolimus and steroids. The study's findings and limits: GvH clones turned up in recipient marrow; some had shown up first in ileum or blood.

Measured with immunoSEQ multiplex PCR; TCRdb has only the in-frame clones, and not every one. The sample consists of 90,000 to 150,000 clones, approximately 95% of them appearing once. Germline lookup yields CDR1 SGDLS and CDR2 YYNGEE. CDR3 length: 15 residues. V was clipped by 4 bases and J by 5 bases, with 16 bases between them. A single count supports this clone. What it binds is unknown. The chain combines TRBV9 with TRBJ2-1; TRBD1 or TRBD2 may be the D gene (6 bases each). The sequences come from unstimulated CD8+ T cells sorted from spleen or lymph node cells, collected before intestinal transplant. This sequence originates from a human donor who received an intestinal transplant. DNA for the CDR3: TGTGCCAGCAGCTCGCGTGAGGGGGGAAACAATGAGCAGTTCTTC. It specifies CASSSREGGNNEQFF.